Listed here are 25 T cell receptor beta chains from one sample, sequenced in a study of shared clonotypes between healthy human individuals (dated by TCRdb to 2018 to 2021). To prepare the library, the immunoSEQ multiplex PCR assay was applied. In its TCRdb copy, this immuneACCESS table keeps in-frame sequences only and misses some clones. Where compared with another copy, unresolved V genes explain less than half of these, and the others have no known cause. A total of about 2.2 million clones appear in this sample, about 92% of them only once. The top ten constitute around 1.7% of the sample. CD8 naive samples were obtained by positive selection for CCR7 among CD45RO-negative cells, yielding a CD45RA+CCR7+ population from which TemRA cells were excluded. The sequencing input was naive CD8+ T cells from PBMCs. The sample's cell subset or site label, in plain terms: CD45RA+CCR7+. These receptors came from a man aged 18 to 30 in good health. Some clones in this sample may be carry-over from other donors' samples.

Written as DNA, the CDR3 is TGTGCCAGCAGCTATTGGGTACTCTCTAACTATGGCTACACCTTC. Its translation is CASSYWVLSNYGYTF. The rearrangement links TRBV7-2 to TRBJ1-2; D is ambiguous. The CDR3 has 15 residues. Germline lookup yields CDR1 SGHTA and CDR2 FQGNSA. The ends were cut back, 4 bases at V and 0 bases at J, with 12 bases in the middle.

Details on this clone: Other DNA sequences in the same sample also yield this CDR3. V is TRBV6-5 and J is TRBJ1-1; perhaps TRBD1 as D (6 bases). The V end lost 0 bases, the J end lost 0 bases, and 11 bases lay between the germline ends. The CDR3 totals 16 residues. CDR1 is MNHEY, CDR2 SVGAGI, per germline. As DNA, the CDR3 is TGTGCCAGCAGTTACTCGGGCGGGGACATGAACACTGAAGCTTTCTTT. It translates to CASSYSGGDMNTEAFF.

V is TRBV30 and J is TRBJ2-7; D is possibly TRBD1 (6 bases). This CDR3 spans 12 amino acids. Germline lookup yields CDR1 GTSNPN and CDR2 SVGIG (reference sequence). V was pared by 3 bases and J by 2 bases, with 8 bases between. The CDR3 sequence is CAWSDRPYEQYF. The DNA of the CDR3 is TGTGCCTGGAGCGACAGGCCCTACGAGCAGTACTTC.

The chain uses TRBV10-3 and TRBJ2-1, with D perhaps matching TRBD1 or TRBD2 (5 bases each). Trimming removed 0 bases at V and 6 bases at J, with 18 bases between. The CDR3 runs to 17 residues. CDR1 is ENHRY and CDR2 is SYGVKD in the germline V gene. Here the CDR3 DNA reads TGTGCCATCAGTGAGTCGATGCGAGAGGGGAACGGCAATGAGCAGTTCTTC. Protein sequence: CAISESMREGNGNEQFF.

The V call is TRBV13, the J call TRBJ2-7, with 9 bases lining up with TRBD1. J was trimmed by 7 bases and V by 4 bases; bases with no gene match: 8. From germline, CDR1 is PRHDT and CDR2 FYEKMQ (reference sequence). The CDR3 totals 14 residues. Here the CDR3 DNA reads TGTGCCAGCAGCTGGCGGGGACAGGGTGTGGAGCAGTACTTC. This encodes CASSWRGQGVEQYF. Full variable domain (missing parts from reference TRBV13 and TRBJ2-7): AAGVIQSPRHLIKEKRETATLKCYPIPRHDTVYWYQQGPGQDPQFLISFYEKMQSDKGSIPDRFSAQQFSDYHSELNMSSLELGDSALYFCASSWRGQGVEQYFGPGTRLTVT.

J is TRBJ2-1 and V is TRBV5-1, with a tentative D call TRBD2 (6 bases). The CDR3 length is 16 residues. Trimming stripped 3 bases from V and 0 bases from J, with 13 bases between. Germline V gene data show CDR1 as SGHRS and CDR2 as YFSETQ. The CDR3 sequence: CASSSGDWSSYNEQFF. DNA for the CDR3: TGCGCCAGCAGCTCGGGGGACTGGAGCTCCTACAATGAGCAGTTCTTC.

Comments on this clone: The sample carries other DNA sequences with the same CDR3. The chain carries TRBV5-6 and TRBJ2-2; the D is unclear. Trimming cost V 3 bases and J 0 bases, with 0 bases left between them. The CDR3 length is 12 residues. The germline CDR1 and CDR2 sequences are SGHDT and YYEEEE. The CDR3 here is CASSSNTGELFF. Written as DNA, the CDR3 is TGTGCCAGCAGCTCGAACACCGGGGAGCTGTTTTTT.

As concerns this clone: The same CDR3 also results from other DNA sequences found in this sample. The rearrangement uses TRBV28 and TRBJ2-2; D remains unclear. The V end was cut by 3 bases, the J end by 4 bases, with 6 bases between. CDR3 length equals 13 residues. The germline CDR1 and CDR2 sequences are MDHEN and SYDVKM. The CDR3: CASSFGGTGELFF. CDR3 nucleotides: TGTGCCAGCAGTTTTGGTGGCACCGGGGAGCTGTTTTTT.

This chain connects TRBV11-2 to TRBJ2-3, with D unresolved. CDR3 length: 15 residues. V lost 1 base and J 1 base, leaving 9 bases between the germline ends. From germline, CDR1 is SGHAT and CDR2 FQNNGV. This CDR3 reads CASSLVRFGTDTQYF. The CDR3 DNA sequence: TGTGCCAGCAGCTTAGTTCGCTTCGGCACAGATACGCAGTATTTT.

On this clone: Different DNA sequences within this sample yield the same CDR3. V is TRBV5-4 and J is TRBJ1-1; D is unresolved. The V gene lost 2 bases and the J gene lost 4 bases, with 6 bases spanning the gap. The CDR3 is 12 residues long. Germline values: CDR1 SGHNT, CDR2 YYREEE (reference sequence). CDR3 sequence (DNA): TGTGCCAGCAGCTTCGGTGGCACTGAAGCTTTCTTT. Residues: CASSFGGTEAFF. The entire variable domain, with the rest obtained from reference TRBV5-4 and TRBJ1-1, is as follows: ETGVTQSPTHLIKTRGQQVTLRCSSQSGHNTVSWYQQALGQGPQFIFQYYREEENGRGNFPPRFSGLQFPNYSSELNVNALELDDSALYLCASSFGGTEAFFGQGTRLTVV.

DNA of the CDR3: TGTGCCAGCAGCAGCTTGGTCCCCCCGGACGGATCCTACGAGCAGTACTTC. Protein sequence: CASSSLVPPDGSYEQYF. This chain joins TRBV7-9 and TRBJ2-7; D is uncertain. The V gene lost 5 bases and the J gene lost 1 base, with 21 bases spanning the gap. The CDR3 has 17 amino acids. The germline gives CDR1 SEHNR, CDR2 FQNEAQ (reference sequence).

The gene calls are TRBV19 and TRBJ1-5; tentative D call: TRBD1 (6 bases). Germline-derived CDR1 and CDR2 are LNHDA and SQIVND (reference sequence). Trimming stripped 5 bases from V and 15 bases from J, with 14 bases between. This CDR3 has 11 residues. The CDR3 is CASSSRQAPHF. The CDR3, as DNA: TGTGCCAGTAGTTCACGACAGGCCCCGCATTTT.

The CDR3 sequence: CASSLYGGNTDTQYF. The CDR3 nucleotides are TGTGCCAGCAGCTTATACGGCGGGAATACAGATACGCAGTATTTT. V gene TRBV7-8 combines with J gene TRBJ2-3; D might be TRBD2 (6 bases). Germline assignment: CDR1 SGHVS and CDR2 FQNEAQ. The germline V and J ends were trimmed by 2 bases and 3 bases, with 12 bases remaining between them. This CDR3 comprises 15 residues.

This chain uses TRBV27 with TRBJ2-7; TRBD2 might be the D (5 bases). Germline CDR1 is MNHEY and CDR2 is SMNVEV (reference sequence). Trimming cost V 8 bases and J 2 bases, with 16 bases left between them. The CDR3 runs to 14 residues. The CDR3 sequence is CASRLAPATYEQYF. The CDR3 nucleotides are TGTGCCAGCCGCCTAGCCCCAGCCACCTACGAGCAGTACTTC.

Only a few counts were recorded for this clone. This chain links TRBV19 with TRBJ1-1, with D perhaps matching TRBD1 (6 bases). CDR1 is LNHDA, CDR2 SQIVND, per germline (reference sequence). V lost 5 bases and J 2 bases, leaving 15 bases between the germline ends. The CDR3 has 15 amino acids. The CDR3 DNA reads TGTGCCAGTAGTCTTGGAAAGACAGGTAACACTGAAGCTTTCTTT. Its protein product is CASSLGKTGNTEAFF. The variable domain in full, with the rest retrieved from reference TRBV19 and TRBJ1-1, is DGGITQSPKYLFRKEGQNVTLSCEQNLNHDAMYWYRQDPGQGLRLIYYSQIVNDFQKGDIAEGYSVSREKKESFPLTVTSAQKNPTAFYLCASSLGKTGNTEAFFGQGTRLTVV.

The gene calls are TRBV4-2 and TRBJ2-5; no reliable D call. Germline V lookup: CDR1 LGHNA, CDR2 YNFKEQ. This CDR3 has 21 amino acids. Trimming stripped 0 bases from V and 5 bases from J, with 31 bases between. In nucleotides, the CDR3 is TGTGCCAGCAGCCAAGATGCGCTGGGCCTCGGTGTGTCGGTACCCTGGGAGACCCAGTACTTC. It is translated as CASSQDALGLGVSVPWETQYF.

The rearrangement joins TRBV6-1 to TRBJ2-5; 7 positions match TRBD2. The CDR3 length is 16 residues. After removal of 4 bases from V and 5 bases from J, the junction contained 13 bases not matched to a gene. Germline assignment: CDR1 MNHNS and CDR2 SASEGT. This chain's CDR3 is CASSGTRGVMGETQYF. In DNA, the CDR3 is TGTGCCAGCAGTGGGACTCGGGGGGTGATGGGTGAGACCCAGTACTTC.

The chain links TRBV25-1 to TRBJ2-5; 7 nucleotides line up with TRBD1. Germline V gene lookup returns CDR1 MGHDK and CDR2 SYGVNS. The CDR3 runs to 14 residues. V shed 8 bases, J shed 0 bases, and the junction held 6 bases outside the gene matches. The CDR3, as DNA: TGTGCCAGCTGGACAGGCTGGTACCAAGAGACCCAGTACTTC. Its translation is CASWTGWYQETQYF.

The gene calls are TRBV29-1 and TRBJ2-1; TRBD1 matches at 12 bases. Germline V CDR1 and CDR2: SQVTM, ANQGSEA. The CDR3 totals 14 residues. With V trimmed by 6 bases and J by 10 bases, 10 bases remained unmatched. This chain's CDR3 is CSVDRDRGLEEQFF. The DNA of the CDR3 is TGCAGCGTAGACCGGGACAGGGGGCTAGAGGAGCAGTTCTTC.

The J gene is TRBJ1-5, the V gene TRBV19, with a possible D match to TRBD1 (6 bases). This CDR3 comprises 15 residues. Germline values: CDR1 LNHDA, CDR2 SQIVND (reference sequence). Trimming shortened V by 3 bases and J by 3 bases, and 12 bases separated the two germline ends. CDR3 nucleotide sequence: TGTGCCAGTAGTATCTTCGGACAGCCCAATCAGCCCCAGCATTTT. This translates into CASSIFGQPNQPQHF.

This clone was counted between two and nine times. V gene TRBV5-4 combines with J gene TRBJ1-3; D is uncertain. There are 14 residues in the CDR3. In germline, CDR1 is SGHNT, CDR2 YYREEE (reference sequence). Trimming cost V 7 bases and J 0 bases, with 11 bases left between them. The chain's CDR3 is CASGRGLSGNTIYF. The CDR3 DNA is TGTGCCAGCGGAAGAGGGCTCTCTGGAAACACCATATATTTT.

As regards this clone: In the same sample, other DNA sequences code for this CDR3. The CDR3 nucleotides read TGTGCCAGTAGTATCGATCGGGGCAGCTCCTACAATGAGCAGTTCTTC. This gives the protein CASSIDRGSSYNEQFF. This chain uses TRBV19 with TRBJ2-1, with D perhaps given as TRBD1 or TRBD2 (5 bases each). The length of the CDR3 is 16 residues. The germline V gene has CDR1 LNHDA and CDR2 SQIVND (reference sequence). V was clipped by 3 bases and J by 0 bases, with 12 bases between them. The full variable domain, its missing parts supplied by reference TRBV19 and TRBJ2-1, is DGGITQSPKYLFRKEGQNVTLSCEQNLNHDAMYWYRQDPGQGLRLIYYSQIVNDFQKGDIAEGYSVSREKKESFPLTVTSAQKNPTAFYLCASSIDRGSSYNEQFFGPGTRLTVL.

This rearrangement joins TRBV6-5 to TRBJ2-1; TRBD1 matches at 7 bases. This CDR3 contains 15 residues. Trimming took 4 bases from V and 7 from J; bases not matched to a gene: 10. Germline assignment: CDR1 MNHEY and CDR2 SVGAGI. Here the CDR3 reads CASSSGDSVRNEQFF. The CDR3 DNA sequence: TGTGCCAGCAGTTCCGGGGACAGCGTTAGGAATGAGCAGTTCTTC.

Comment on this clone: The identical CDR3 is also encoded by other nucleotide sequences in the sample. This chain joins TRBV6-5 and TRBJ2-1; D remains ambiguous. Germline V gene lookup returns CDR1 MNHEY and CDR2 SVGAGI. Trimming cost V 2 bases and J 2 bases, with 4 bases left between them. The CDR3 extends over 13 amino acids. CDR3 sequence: CASSYGTYNEQFF. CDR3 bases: TGTGCCAGCAGTTACGGGACCTACAATGAGCAGTTCTTC.

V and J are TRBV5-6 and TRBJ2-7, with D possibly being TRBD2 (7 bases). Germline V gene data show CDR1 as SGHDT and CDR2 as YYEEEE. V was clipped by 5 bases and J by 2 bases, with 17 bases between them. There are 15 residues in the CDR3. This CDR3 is CASRDPKGGAYEQYF. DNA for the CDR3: TGTGCCAGCAGAGACCCTAAAGGGGGGGCCTACGAGCAGTACTTC.